A single sample gave rise to the 21 T cell receptor beta chains below, sequenced in a study of blood T cell repertoires in COVID-19. Assay: immunoSEQ multiplex PCR; the TCRdb copy retains only in-frame clones and omits some. The table shows approximately 350,000 clones, with around four fifths occurring only once. Sequences were obtained from PBMCs or T cells enriched from blood (not recorded which). These receptors all stem from a woman aged 45-60 years who had recovered from COVID-19.

The V gene is TRBV4-1, the J gene TRBJ2-7; D possibly corresponds to TRBD1 (5 bases). CDR1 MGHRA and CDR2 YSYEKL come from the germline V gene. With 3 bases removed from V and 3 bases from J, the gap between germline ends came to 9 bases. There are 13 residues in the CDR3. The CDR3: CASSQGPDYEQYF. For the CDR3, the DNA is TGCGCCAGCAGCCAGGGGCCAGACTACGAGCAGTACTTC.

This clone was counted between two and nine times. The genes are TRBV5-4 and TRBJ1-3, with 9 positions matching TRBD1. CDR1 is SGHNT and CDR2 is YYREEE in the germline V gene (reference sequence). The V gene end was trimmed by 1 base and the J gene end by 2 bases; junction bases not matched to a gene: 4. The CDR3 is 16 residues long. CDR3 in DNA: TGTGCCAGCAGCTTGTTTAGACAGGGGGCTGGAAACACCATATATTTT. It is translated as CASSLFRQGAGNTIYF.

This clone was detected only once. The chain couples TRBV5-1 to TRBJ1-1; weak D call: TRBD1 (5 bases). The germline gives CDR1 SGHRS, CDR2 YFSETQ. Trimming took 0 bases from V and 3 from J, leaving 9 bases between them. The CDR3 contains 14 residues. The DNA of the CDR3 is TGCGCCAGCAGCTTGGGCGGGGGGTACACTGAAGCTTTCTTT. It encodes CASSLGGGYTEAFF.

CDR3 residues: CASSLVSRAQHF. In DNA form, the CDR3 reads TGTGCCAGCAGTTTAGTATCGAGAGCCCAGCATTTT. This rearrangement joins TRBV28 to TRBJ1-5; D is unclear. This CDR3 has 12 amino acids. Germline-derived CDR1 and CDR2 are MDHEN and SYDVKM. The germline V and J ends were trimmed by 2 bases and 11 bases, with 10 bases remaining between them. Full variable domain (rest looked up from reference TRBV28 and TRBJ1-5): DVKVTQSSRYLVKRTGEKVFLECVQDMDHENMFWYRQDPGLGLRLIYFSYDVKMKEKGDIPEGYSVSREKKERFSLILESASTNQTSMYLCASSLVSRAQHFGDGTRLSIL.

This chain uses TRBV10-3 with TRBJ1-2, with TRBD1 identical over 10 bases. The V gene's germline CDR1 is ENHRY and CDR2 SYGVKD. CDR3 length: 13 residues. V dropped 8 bases and J dropped 7; count of bases not matched to a gene: 7. CDR3 loop: CAIGQTGGSGYTF. The CDR3 DNA is TGTGCCATCGGGCAGACAGGGGGCTCTGGCTACACCTTC.

This rearrangement joins TRBV7-6 to TRBJ2-1; 8 bases agree with TRBD1. The length of the CDR3 is 17 residues. Germline V lookup: CDR1 SGHVS, CDR2 FNYEAQ. The ends lost 0 bases at V and 5 bases at J; junction bases unmatched: 9. CDR3 DNA: TGTGCCAGCAGCTTAGCGCTACTTGGGACAGGCCACAATGAGCAGTTCTTC. Amino acids: CASSLALLGTGHNEQFF.

The J gene is TRBJ2-7, the V gene TRBV7-2; D uncertain. CDR1 is SGHTA and CDR2 is FQGNSA in the germline V gene. The CDR3 sequence is 14 residues long. Trimming removed 1 base at V and 4 bases at J, with 11 bases between. The DNA for the CDR3 is TGTGCCAGCAGCTTAGAGGTCGGAGTTTACGAGCAGTACTTC. It translates to CASSLEVGVYEQYF.

This chain connects TRBV7-3 to TRBJ2-1, with 7 bases identical to TRBD1. The CDR3 length is 15 residues. V dropped 4 bases and J dropped 3; count of bases not matched to a gene: 6. The germline V gene encodes CDR1 SGHTA and CDR2 FQGTGA. DNA for the CDR3: TGTGCCAGCAGCTCAACGGGACAGAACTACAATGAGCAGTTCTTC. Encoded protein: CASSSTGQNYNEQFF.

V and J are TRBV5-8 and TRBJ1-5, with 8 bases matching TRBD1. With V trimmed by 0 bases and J by 4 bases, 3 bases remained unmatched. This CDR3 is built from 15 residues. Germline-derived CDR1 and CDR2 are SGHTS and YDEGEE. As DNA, the CDR3 is TGTGCCAGCAGCTTGGTTACAGGGGGGAATCAGCCCCAGCATTTT. Its translation is CASSLVTGGNQPQHF. Filled out from reference TRBV5-8 and TRBJ1-5, the complete variable domain reads EAGVTQSPTHLIKTRGQQATLRCSPISGHTSVYWYQQALGLGLQFLLWYDEGEERNRGNFPPRFSGRQFPNYSSELNVNALELEDSALYLCASSLVTGGNQPQHFGDGTRLSIL.

J is TRBJ2-4 and V is TRBV30, with 9 bases aligning to TRBD1. Germline V gene data show CDR1 as GTSNPN and CDR2 as SVGIG (reference sequence). This CDR3 comprises 13 residues. J gave up 8 bases and V 5 bases, and 7 bases lay outside the gene matches. CDR3 residues: CAWSHRGLYIQYF. The CDR3 DNA sequence: TGTGCCTGGTCCCACAGGGGGCTATACATTCAGTACTTC.

V usage is TRBV5-1 and J usage is TRBJ2-5; 8 nucleotides agree with TRBD2. The CDR3 runs to 15 residues. CDR1 SGHRS and CDR2 YFSETQ come from the germline V gene. J was trimmed by 1 base and V by 2 bases; bases with no gene match: 4. The CDR3 loop reads CASSLSGGVQETQYF. The CDR3 coding sequence is TGCGCCAGCAGCTTAAGCGGGGGCGTCCAAGAGACCCAGTACTTC.

Here the CDR3 reads CASSPEPSYNEQFF. The CDR3 DNA follows: TGTGCCAGCAGCCCAGAACCATCCTACAATGAGCAGTTCTTC. This chain joins TRBV7-2 and TRBJ2-1, with D hard to call. The CDR3 has 14 residues. CDR1 SGHTA and CDR2 FQGNSA come from the germline V gene. The germline V and J ends were trimmed by 5 bases and 1 base, with 9 bases remaining between them.

The V gene is TRBV19, the J gene TRBJ1-1; no definite D call. Trimming left V 4 bases short and J 5 bases short, with 8 bases between. Germline V gives CDR1 LNHDA, CDR2 SQIVND (reference sequence). The CDR3 is 12 residues long. CDR3 in amino acids: CASSTPGTEAFF. The CDR3 DNA reads TGTGCCAGTAGTACTCCCGGTACTGAAGCTTTCTTT.

The gene calls are TRBV10-3 and TRBJ1-5; TRBD1 matches at 8 bases. Germline V gene lookup returns CDR1 ENHRY and CDR2 SYGVKD. After removal of 7 bases from V and 6 bases from J, the junction contained 11 bases not matched to a gene. The CDR3 is 15 amino acids. CDR3 nucleotides: TGTGCCATCAACGAACGGACAGGGAAAAGTCAGCCCCAGCATTTT. This translates into CAINERTGKSQPQHF.

The chain has TRBV27 and TRBJ2-7; 8 nucleotides line up with TRBD1. Unmatched junction bases numbered 15, after V lost 7 bases and J lost 4 bases. Germline CDR1 reads MNHEY; CDR2 reads SMNVEV (reference sequence). CDR3 length: 16 residues. The CDR3 DNA reads TGTGCCAGCACCCCCGAATACGGACAGGGTTTGTACGAGCAGTACTTC. It is translated as CASTPEYGQGLYEQYF.

V usage is TRBV11-2 and J usage is TRBJ1-2; TRBD1 might be the D (6 bases). Germline CDR1 SGHAT, CDR2 FQNNGV. V was cut by 3 bases and J by 4 bases, with 12 bases left in between. This CDR3 spans 14 amino acids. As DNA, the CDR3 is TGTGCCAGCAGCTTTAGGACAGAGCCCTATGGCTACACCTTC. Translating it yields CASSFRTEPYGYTF.

The J gene is TRBJ2-1, the V gene TRBV7-2; perhaps TRBD2 as D (7 bases). CDR1 and CDR2 from the germline V gene are SGHTA and FQGNSA. The CDR3 has 13 amino acids. Trimming removed 7 bases from V and 8 bases from J, with 15 bases in between. The DNA of the CDR3 is TGTGCCAGCACGGGGGGCCCATTTGATGAGCAGTTCTTC. This codes for CASTGGPFDEQFF.

V and J are TRBV29-1 and TRBJ2-2; the D gene is possibly TRBD1 (5 bases). The CDR3 runs to 12 residues. From germline, CDR1 is SQVTM and CDR2 ANQGSEA. V was cut by 8 bases and J by 1 base, with 8 bases left in between. The DNA of the CDR3 is TGCAGCTACGGACAGAACACCGGGGAGCTGTTTTTT. Encoded protein: CSYGQNTGELFF.

This clone was detected only a few times. The CDR3 is CASSSVGAGSYQQYF. The CDR3 nucleotides are TGTGCCAGCAGCTCCGTAGGTGCAGGGTCCTATCAGCAGTACTTC. The genes are TRBV7-9 and TRBJ2-7, with TRBD1 as a possible D gene (5 bases). Looked up from germline, CDR1 is SEHNR and CDR2 is FQNEAQ (reference sequence). This CDR3 has 15 residues. Trimming shortened V by 4 bases and J by 8 bases, and 21 bases separated the two germline ends.

This chain connects TRBV18 to TRBJ1-1; 10 nucleotides align to TRBD1. The germline gives CDR1 KGHSH, CDR2 LQKENI. The J segment lost 5 bases and the V segment lost 3 bases, leaving 9 bases of the junction unmatched. The CDR3 runs to 16 residues. The CDR3 nucleotides read TGTGCCAGCTCACCCCTACCCCCGGGACAGGGGACTGAAGCTTTCTTT. Translating gives CASSPLPPGQGTEAFF. The full variable domain, with the rest looked up from reference TRBV18 and TRBJ1-1, is NAGVMQNPRHLVRRRGQEARLRCSPMKGHSHVYWYRQLPEEGLKFMVYLQKENIIDESGMPKERFSAEFPKEGPSILRIQQVVRGDSAAYFCASSPLPPGQGTEAFFGQGTRLTVV.

The CDR3 nucleotides read TGTGCCAGCAGCTTCGCCGGGACAGGGGTAGGTCAGCCCCAGCATTTT. Its protein is CASSFAGTGVGQPQHF. The J gene is TRBJ1-5, the V gene TRBV5-5; 10 bases match TRBD1. Germline loops: CDR1 SGHKS, CDR2 YYEKEE (reference sequence). The CDR3 has 16 residues. V shed 2 bases, J shed 6 bases, and the junction held 8 bases outside the gene matches.